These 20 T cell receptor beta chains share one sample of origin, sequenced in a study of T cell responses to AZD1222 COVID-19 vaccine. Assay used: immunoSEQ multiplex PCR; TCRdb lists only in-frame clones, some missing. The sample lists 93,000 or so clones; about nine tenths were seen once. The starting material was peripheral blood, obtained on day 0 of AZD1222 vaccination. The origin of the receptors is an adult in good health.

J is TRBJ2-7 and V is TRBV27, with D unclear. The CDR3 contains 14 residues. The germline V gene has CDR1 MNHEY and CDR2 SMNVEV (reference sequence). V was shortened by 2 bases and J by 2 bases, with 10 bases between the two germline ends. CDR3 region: CASSLNPNTYEQYF. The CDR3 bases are TGTGCCAGCAGTTTAAACCCAAATACCTACGAGCAGTACTTC.

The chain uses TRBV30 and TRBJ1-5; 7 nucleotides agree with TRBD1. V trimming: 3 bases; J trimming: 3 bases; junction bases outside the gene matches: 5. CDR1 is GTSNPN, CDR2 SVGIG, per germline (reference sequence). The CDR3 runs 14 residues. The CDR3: CAWSLGQDNQPQHF. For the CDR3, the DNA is TGTGCCTGGAGCCTAGGACAGGACAATCAGCCCCAGCATTTT. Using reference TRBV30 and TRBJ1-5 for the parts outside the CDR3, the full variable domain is SQTIHQWPATLVQPVGSPLSLECTVEGTSNPNLYWYRQAAGRGLQLLFYSVGIGQISSEVPQNLSASRPQDRQFILSSKKLLLSDSGFYLCAWSLGQDNQPQHFGDGTRLSIL.

The CDR3 DNA reads TGTGCCAGCAGAGTCTGGGGCACTATGAACACTGAAGCTTTCTTT. Translated, it gives CASRVWGTMNTEAFF. The genes are TRBV2 and TRBJ1-1; possible D gene TRBD1, 5 bases. The CDR3 consists of 15 residues. Germline CDR1 SNHLY, CDR2 FYNNEI. The ends were cut back, 6 bases at V and 0 bases at J, with 14 bases in the middle.

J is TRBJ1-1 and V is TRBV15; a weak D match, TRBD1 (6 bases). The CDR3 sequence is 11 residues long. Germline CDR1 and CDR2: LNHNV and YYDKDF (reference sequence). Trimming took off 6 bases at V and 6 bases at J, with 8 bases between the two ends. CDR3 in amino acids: CATRQGPEAFF. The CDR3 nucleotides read TGTGCCACCAGACAGGGCCCTGAAGCTTTCTTT. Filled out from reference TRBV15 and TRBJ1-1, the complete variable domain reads DAMVIQNPRYQVTQFGKPVTLSCSQTLNHNVMYWYQQKSSQAPKLLFHYYDKDFNNEADTPDNFQSRRPNTSFCFLDIRSPGLGDTAMYLCATRQGPEAFFGQGTRLTVV.

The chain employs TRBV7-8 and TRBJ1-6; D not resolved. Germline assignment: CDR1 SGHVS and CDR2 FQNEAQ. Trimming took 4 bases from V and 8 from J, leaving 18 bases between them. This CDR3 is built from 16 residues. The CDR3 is CASSSGSGQNYSPLHF. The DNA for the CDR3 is TGTGCCAGCAGCTCCGGTAGCGGGCAGAATTATTCACCCCTCCACTTT.

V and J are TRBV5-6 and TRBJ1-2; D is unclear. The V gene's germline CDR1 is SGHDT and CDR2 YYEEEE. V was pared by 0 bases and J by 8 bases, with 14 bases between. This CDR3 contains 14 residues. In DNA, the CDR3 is TGTGCCAGCAGCTTGGGACGGACCCTAGGGGGCTACACCTTC. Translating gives CASSLGRTLGGYTF.

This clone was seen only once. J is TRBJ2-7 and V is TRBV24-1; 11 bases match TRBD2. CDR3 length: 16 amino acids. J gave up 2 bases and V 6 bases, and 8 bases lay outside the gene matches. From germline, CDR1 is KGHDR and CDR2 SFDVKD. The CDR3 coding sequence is TGTGCCACCAGTAATCGAGGGACTAGCGGAACCTACGAGCAGTACTTC. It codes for CATSNRGTSGTYEQYF.

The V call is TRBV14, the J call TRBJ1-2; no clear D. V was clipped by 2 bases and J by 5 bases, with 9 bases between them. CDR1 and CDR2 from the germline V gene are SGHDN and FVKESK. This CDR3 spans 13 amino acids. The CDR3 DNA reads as TGTGCCAGCAGCCAACAGTCGTCTTATGGCTACACCTTC. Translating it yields CASSQQSSYGYTF.

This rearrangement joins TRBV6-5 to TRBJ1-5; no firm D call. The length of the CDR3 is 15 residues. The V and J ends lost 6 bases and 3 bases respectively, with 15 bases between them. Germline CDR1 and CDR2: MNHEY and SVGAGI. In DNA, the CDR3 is TGTGCCAGCAGCCCCCTACGACCCCACAATCAGCCCCAGCATTTT. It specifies CASSPLRPHNQPQHF.

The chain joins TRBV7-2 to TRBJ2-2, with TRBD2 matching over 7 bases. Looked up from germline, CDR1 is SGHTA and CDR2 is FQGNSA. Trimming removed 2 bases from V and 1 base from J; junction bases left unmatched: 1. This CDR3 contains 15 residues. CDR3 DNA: TGTGCCAGCAGCTTAAGCGGGGTGAACACCGGGGAGCTGTTTTTT. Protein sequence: CASSLSGVNTGELFF.

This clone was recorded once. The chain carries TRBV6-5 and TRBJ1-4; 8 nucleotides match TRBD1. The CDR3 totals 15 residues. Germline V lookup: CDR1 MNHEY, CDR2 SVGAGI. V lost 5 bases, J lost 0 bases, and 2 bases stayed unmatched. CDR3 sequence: CASSRDRSTNEKLFF. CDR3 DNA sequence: TGTGCCAGCAGTCGGGACAGGTCAACTAATGAAAAACTGTTTTTT.

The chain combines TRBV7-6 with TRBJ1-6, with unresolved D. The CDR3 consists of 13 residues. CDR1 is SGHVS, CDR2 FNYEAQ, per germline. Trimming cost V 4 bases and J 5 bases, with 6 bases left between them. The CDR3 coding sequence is TGTGCCAGCAGCTCCAGTGATAATTCACCCCTCCACTTT. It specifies CASSSSDNSPLHF.

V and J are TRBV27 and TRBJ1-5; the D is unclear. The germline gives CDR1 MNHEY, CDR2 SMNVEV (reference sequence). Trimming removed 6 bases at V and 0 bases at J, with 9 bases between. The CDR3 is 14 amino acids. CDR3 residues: CASRPGSSNQPQHF. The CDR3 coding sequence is TGTGCCAGCAGACCCGGGAGTAGCAATCAGCCCCAGCATTTT.

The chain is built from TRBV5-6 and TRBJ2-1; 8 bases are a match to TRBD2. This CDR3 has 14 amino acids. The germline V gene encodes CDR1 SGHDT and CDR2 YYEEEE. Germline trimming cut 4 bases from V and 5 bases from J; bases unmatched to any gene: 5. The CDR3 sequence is CASSVGLGNNEQFF. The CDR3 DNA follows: TGTGCCAGCAGCGTGGGACTAGGGAACAATGAGCAGTTCTTC.

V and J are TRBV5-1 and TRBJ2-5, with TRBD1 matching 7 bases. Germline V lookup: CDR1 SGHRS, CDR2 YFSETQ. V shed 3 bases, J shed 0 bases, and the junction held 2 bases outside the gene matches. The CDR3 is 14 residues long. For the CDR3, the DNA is TGCGCCAGCAGCTCGACAGGGAACCAAGAGACCCAGTACTTC. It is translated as CASSSTGNQETQYF.

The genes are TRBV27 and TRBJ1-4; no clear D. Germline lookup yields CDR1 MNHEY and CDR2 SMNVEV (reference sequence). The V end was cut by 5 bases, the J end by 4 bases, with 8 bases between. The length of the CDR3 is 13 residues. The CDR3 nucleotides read TGTGCCAGCAGTCCCATGGGTAATGAAAAACTGTTTTTT. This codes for CASSPMGNEKLFF.

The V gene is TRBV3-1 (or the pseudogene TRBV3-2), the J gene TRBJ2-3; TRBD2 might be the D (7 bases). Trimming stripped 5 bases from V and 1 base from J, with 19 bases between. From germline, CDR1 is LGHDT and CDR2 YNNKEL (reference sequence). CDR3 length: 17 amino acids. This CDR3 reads CASSYGGGSLGTDTQYF. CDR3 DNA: TGTGCCAGCAGCTACGGGGGCGGGAGTCTGGGCACAGATACGCAGTATTTT.

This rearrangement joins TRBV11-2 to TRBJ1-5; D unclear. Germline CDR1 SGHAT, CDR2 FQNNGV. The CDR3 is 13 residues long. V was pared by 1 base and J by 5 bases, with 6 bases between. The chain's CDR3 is CASSLGADQPQHF. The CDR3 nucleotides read TGTGCCAGCAGCTTAGGGGCGGATCAGCCCCAGCATTTT.

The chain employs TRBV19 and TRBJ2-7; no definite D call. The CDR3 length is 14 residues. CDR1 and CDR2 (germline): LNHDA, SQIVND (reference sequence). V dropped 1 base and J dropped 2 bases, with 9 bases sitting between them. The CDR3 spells CASSIAAGTYEQYF. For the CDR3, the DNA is TGTGCCAGTAGTATAGCGGCAGGAACCTACGAGCAGTACTTC.

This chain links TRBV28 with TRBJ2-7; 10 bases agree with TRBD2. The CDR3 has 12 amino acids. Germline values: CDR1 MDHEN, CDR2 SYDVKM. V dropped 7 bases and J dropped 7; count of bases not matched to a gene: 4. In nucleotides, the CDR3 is TGTGCCAGCACTAGCGGGAGTCGGGAGCAGTACTTC. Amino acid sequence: CASTSGSREQYF.